This entry is about one T cell receptor (beta chain). Its antigen is still unknown. This specimen belongs to a study of Ad26.COV2.S vaccination and SARS-CoV-2 variants. Repertoires were generated with immunoSEQ multiplex PCR, while TCRdb's copy carries only in-frame clones and drops some. Of about 350,000 clones in the sample, about 90% are singletons; the top ten hold around 4%. Germline V gene data show CDR1 as MGHRA and CDR2 as YSYEKL. Deletions cut 2 bases from V and 6 bases from J, with 13 bases between. CDR3 length: 14 amino acids. Study results and limitations: In TCR breadth and depth analyses, total T cell responses may have been underestimated. Non-spike TCR breadth did not differ much between vaccine and placebo recipients.

V is TRBV4-1 and J is TRBJ1-1; no clear D gene. The source material was peripheral blood, sampled after recovery from COVID-19. This receptor was identified in a human donor who had recovered from COVID-19. In DNA, the CDR3 is TGCGCCAGCAGCCAACCTTTCCATTTGTCTGAAGCTTTCTTT. Translation gives CASSQPFHLSEAFF.